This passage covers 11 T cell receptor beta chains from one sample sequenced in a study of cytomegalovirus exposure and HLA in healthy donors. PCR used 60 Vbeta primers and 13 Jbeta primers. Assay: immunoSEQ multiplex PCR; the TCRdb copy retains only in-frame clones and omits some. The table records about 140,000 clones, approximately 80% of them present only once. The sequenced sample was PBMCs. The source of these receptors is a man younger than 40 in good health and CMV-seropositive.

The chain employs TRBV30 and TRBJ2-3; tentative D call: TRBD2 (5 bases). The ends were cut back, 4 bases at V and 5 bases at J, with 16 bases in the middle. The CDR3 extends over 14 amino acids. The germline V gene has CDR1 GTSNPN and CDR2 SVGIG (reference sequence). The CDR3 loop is CAWTSPFLGDTQYF. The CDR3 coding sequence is TGTGCCTGGACTAGCCCTTTTCTGGGAGATACGCAGTATTTT.

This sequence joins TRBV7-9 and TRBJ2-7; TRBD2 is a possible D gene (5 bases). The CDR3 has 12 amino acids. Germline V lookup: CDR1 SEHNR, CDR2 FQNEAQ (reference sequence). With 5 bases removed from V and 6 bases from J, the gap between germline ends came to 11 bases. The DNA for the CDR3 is TGTGCCAGCAGCAAGAGGGTGGCCGAGCAGTACTTC. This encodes CASSKRVAEQYF. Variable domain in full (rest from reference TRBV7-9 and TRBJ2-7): DTGVSQNPRHKITKRGQNVTFRCDPISEHNRLYWYRQTLGQGPEFLTYFQNEAQLEKSRLLSDRFSAERPKGSFSTLEIQRTEQGDSAMYLCASSKRVAEQYFGPGTRLTVT.

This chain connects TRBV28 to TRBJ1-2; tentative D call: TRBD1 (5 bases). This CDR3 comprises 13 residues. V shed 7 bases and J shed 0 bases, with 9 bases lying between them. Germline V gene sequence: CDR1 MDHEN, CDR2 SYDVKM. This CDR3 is CASKQAANYGYTF. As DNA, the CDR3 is TGTGCCAGCAAACAGGCAGCTAACTATGGCTACACCTTC.

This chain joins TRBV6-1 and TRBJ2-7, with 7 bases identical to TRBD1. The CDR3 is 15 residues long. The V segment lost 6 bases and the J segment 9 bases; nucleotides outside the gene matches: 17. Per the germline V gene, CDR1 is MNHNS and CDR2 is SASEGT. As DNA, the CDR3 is TGTGCCAGCAGACGGGCAGGGGGTCCCAATTCGGGGCAGTACTTC. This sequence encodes CASRRAGGPNSGQYF.

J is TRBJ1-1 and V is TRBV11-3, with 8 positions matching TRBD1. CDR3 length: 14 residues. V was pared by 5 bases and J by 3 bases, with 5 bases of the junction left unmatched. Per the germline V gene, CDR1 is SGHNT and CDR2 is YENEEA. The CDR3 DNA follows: TGTGCCAGCAGCCCGGGACAGGAAGACACTGAAGCTTTCTTT. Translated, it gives CASSPGQEDTEAFF. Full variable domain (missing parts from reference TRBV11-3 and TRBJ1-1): EAGVVQSPRYKIIEKKQPVAFWCNPISGHNTLYWYLQNLGQGPELLIRYENEEAVDDSQLPKDRFSAERLKGVDSTLKIQPAELGDSAVYLCASSPGQEDTEAFFGQGTRLTVV.

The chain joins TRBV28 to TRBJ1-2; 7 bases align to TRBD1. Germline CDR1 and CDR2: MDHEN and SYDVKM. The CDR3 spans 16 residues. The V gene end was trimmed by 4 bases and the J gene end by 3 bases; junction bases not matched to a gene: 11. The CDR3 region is CASSSYGQATDYGYTF. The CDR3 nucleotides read TGTGCCAGCAGTTCCTACGGACAGGCGACGGACTATGGCTACACCTTC.

The CDR3 bases are TGCGCCAGCAGCAACGGGGGGGCTTTTAGGGATACGCAGTATTTT. Amino acid sequence: CASSNGGAFRDTQYF. The chain combines TRBV5-1 with TRBJ2-3, with 8 bases that match TRBD2. The ends lost 4 bases at V and 6 bases at J; junction bases unmatched: 10. Germline CDR1 and CDR2: SGHRS and YFSETQ. The CDR3 contains 15 residues.

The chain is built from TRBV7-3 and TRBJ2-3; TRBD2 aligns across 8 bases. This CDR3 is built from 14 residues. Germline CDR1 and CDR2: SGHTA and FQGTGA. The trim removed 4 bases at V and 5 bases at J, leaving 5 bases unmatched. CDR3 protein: CASSSGAGEDTQYF. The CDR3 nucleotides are TGTGCCAGCAGCTCGGGAGCGGGGGAAGATACGCAGTATTTT.

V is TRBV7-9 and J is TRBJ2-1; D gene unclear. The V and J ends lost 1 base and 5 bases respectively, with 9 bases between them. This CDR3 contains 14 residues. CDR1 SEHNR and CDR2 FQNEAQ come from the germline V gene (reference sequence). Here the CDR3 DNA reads TGTGCCAGCAGCTTAGGAACTCCTAACAATGAGCAGTTCTTC. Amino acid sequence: CASSLGTPNNEQFF.

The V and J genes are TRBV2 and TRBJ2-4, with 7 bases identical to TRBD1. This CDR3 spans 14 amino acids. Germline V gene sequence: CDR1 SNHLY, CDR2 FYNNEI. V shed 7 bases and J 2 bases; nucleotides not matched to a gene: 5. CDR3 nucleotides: TGTGCCAGCACCTGGGACAGAACCAAAAACATTCAGTACTTC. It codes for CASTWDRTKNIQYF.

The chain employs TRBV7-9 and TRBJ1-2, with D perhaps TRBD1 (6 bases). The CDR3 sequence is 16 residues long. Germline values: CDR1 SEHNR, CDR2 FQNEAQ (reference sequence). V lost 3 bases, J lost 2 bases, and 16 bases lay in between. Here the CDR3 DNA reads TGTGCCAGCAGCTTGGACCCTGGGGACAAGAACTATGGCTACACCTTC. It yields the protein CASSLDPGDKNYGYTF.